The rows below give T cell receptor beta chains drawn from one sample of a study of T cell responses to AZD1222 COVID-19 vaccine. The protocol was immunoSEQ multiplex PCR, while the TCRdb copy is restricted to in-frame clones and leaves out a portion. The sample has around 160,000 clones; 88% are singletons. Here the sequenced sample was peripheral blood, taken on day 0 of AZD1222 vaccination. These receptor sequences come from an adult in good health. Both conserved end residues are part of each CDR3. The order of the fields is clone size, D gene, J gene, CDR3 length, V gene, CDR3 protein, CDR3 DNA. A D gene is named only where the DNA matches it firmly. The listing skips clone size in some rows; elsewhere it reads once, few, many or a size class.

-,-,TRBJ1-1,14,TRBV5-8,CASSFGYRSTEAFF,TGTGCCAGCAGCTTTGGGTACAGGAGCACTGAAGCTTTCTTT
-,-,TRBJ2-1,16,TRBV5-4,CASSLDPGPLGYEQFF,TGTGCCAGCAGCTTGGATCCGGGTCCGCTCGGCTATGAGCAGTTCTTC
-,TRBD2,TRBJ2-3,16,TRBV13,CASSLAGGPSTDTQYF,TGTGCCAGCAGCTTAGCGGGGGGTCCTAGCACAGATACGCAGTATTTT
-,-,TRBJ1-5,16,TRBV7-2,CASSLVAQPLNQPQHF,TGTGCCAGCAGCTTAGTGGCGCAGCCCCTAAATCAGCCCCAGCATTTT
few,-,TRBJ1-1,12,TRBV7-3,CASSSEGTEAFF,TGTGCCAGCAGCTCCGAGGGCACTGAAGCTTTCTTT
few,-,TRBJ2-7,16,TRBV4-2,CASSQGGGGLSYEQYF,TGTGCCAGCAGCCAAGGGGGCGGGGGCCTCTCCTACGAGCAGTACTTC
-,-,TRBJ1-2,12,TRBV28,CASSSGREGYTF,TGTGCCAGCAGTAGCGGACGCGAAGGCTACACCTTC
-,-,TRBJ2-2,14,TRBV3-1/TRBV3-2,CASSQEGGGGELFF,TGTGCCAGCAGCCAAGAGGGTGGCGGCGGGGAGCTGTTTTTT
-,-,TRBJ1-1,15,TRBV5-6,CASSLAGIPNTEAFF,TGTGCCAGCAGCTTGGCCGGGATTCCGAACACTGAAGCTTTCTTT
-,-,TRBJ2-3,14,TRBV29-1,CSVAGRTYTDTQYF,TGCAGCGTAGCTGGACGGACCTACACAGATACGCAGTATTTT
-,-,TRBJ2-2,12,TRBV14,CASSRQGGELFF,TGTGCCAGCAGCCGACAAGGCGGGGAGCTGTTTTTT
-,-,TRBJ1-5,12,TRBV28,CASSLLIQPQHF,TGTGCCAGCAGTCTCTTAATCCAGCCCCAGCATTTT
-,-,TRBJ2-6,16,TRBV19,CASSIYGGRGANVLTF,TGTGCCAGTAGTATTTATGGGGGGCGTGGGGCCAACGTCCTGACTTTC
-,-,TRBJ1-2,12,TRBV3-1/TRBV3-2,CASSQGDYGYTF,TGTGCCAGCAGCCAGGGGGACTATGGCTACACCTTC
-,TRBD1,TRBJ1-4,15,TRBV7-2,CASSSAQGAVEKLFF,TGTGCCAGCAGCTCCGCGCAGGGGGCCGTCGAAAAACTGTTTTTT
-,-,TRBJ1-2,13,TRBV19,CASSSQGNYGYTF,TGTGCCAGTAGTTCACAGGGTAACTATGGCTACACCTTC
few,-,TRBJ1-3,15,TRBV4-3,CASSQGGGTGNTIYF,TGCGCCAGCAGCCAAGGGGGAGGGACAGGAAACACCATATATTTT
-,TRBD2,TRBJ2-5,15,TRBV7-3,CASSLSGLAEETQYF,TGTGCCAGCAGCTTATCCGGACTAGCGGAAGAGACCCAGTACTTC
once,-,TRBJ1-2,12,TRBV5-1,CASSLGQHGYTF,TGCGCCAGCAGCTTGGGACAACACGGCTACACCTTC
-,-,TRBJ2-7,15,TRBV27,CASSPEVGFTYEQYF,TGTGCCAGCAGTCCCGAGGTGGGGTTCACCTACGAGCAGTACTTC
-,-,TRBJ1-1,15,TRBV7-3,CASSLDMRGDTEAFF,TGTGCCAGCAGCTTAGATATGAGGGGCGACACTGAAGCTTTCTTT
-,TRBD1,TRBJ2-2,14,TRBV27,CASRGTGRTGELFF,TGTGCCAGCAGGGGGACAGGGCGTACCGGGGAGCTGTTTTTT